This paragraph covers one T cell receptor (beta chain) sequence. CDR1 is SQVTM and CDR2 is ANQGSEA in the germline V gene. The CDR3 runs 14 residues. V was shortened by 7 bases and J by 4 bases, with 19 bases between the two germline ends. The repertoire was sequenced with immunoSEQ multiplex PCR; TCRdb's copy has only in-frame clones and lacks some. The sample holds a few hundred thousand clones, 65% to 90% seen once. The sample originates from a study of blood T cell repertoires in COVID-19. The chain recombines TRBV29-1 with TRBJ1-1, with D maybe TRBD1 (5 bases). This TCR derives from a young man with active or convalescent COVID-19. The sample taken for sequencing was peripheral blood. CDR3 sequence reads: CSATNPRDVTEAFF. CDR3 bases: TGCAGCGCTACAAATCCCAGGGATGTCACTGAAGCTTTCTTT.